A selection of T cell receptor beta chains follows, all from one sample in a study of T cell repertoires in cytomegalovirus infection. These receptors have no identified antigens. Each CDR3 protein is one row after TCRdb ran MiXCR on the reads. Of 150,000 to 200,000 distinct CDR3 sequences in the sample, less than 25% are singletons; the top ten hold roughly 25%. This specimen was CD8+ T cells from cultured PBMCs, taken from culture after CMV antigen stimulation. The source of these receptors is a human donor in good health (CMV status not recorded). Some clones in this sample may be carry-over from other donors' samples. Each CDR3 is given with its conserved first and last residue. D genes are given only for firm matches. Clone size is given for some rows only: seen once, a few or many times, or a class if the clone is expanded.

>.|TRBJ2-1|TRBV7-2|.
CASSLVGPTWGEQFF
TGTGCCAGCAGCTTAGTCGGTCCGACCTGGGGGGAGCAGTTCTTC
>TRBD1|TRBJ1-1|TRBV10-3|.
CAISQNRGNTEAFF
TGTGCCATCAGCCAGAACAGGGGTAACACTGAAGCTTTCTTT
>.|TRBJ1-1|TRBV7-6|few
CASVPAGFNTEAFF
TGTGCCAGCGTGCCGGCCGGGTTTAACACTGAAGCTTTCTTT
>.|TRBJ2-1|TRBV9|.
CASSGRESNEQFF
TGTGCCAGCAGCGGCCGGGAGTCCAATGAGCAGTTCTTC
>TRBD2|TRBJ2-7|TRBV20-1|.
CSARSSGGTYEQYF
TGCAGTGCTAGGTCCAGCGGGGGAACCTACGAGCAGTACTTC
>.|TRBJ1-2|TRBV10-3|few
CAIKTQATGYTF
TGTGCCATCAAGACCCAGGCGACAGGCTACACCTTC
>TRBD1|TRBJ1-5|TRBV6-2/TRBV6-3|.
CASSSIRDRADQPQHF
TGTGCCAGCAGTTCGATCCGGGACAGGGCCGATCAGCCCCAGCATTTT
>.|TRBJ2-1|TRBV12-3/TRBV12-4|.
CASIRGGDYNEQFF
TGTGCCAGCATCCGTGGGGGAGACTACAATGAGCAGTTCTTC
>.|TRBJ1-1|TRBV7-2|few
CASSLVTGAGTEAFF
TGTGCCAGCAGCTTAGTTACGGGGGCAGGCACTGAAGCTTTCTTT
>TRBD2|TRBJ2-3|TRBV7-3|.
CASSLTGSGGKTDTQYF
TGTGCCAGCAGCTTAACGGGTAGCGGGGGGAAAACAGATACGCAGTATTTT
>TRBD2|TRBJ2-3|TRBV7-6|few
CASSLQSSGELSTDTQYF
TGTGCCAGCAGCTTACAGTCTAGCGGGGAGCTTAGCACAGATACGCAGTATTTT
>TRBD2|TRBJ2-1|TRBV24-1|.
CATSDTGTSGGPDNEQFF
TGTGCCACCAGTGATACCGGGACTAGCGGGGGGCCAGACAATGAGCAGTTCTTC
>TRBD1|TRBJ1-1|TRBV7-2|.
CASNRGITEAFF
TGTGCCAGCAACAGGGGTATCACTGAAGCTTTCTTT
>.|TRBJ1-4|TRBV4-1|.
CASSQQAHEKLFF
TGCGCCAGCAGCCAGCAGGCTCATGAAAAACTGTTTTTT
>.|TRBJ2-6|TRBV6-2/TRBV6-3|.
CASSYPERGTGANVLTF
TGTGCCAGCAGTTACCCCGAACGGGGAACTGGGGCCAACGTCCTGACTTTC
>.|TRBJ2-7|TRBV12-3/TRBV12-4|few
CASSLRADEQYF
TGTGCCAGCAGTTTACGGGCAGACGAGCAGTACTTC
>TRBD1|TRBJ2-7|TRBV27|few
CASSLVGNTPGTVTYEQYF
TGTGCCAGCAGTTTAGTTGGGAATACACCCGGGACAGTAACCTACGAGCAGTACTTC
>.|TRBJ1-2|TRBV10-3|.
CAISESTITNYGYTF
TGTGCCATCAGTGAGAGCACTATCACTAACTATGGCTACACCTTC
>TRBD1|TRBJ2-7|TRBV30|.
CGCSTGNYEQYF
TGTGGCTGCTCGACAGGGAACTACGAGCAGTACTTC
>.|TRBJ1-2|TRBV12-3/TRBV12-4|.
CASFGAHGYTF
TGTGCCAGCTTCGGGGCGCATGGCTACACCTTC
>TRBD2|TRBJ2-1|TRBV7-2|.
CASSRIKRGDYNEQFF
TGTGCCAGCAGCCGAATAAAGCGGGGGGACTACAATGAGCAGTTCTTC
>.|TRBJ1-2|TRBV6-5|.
CASSYSGGEGGYTF
TGTGCCAGCAGTTACTCGGGAGGGGAGGGTGGCTACACCTTC
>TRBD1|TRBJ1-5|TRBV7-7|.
CASSLDGTENQPQHF
TGTGCTAGCAGCTTAGACGGGACAGAAAATCAGCCCCAGCATTTT
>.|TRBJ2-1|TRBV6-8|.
CASSYNGEEQFF
TGTGCCAGCAGTTATAACGGGGAAGAGCAGTTCTTC
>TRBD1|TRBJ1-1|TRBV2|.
CASLPFLGQGVPEAFF
TGTGCCAGCCTTCCCTTTCTGGGACAGGGAGTACCTGAAGCTTTCTTT
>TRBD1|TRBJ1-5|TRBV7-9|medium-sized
CASSLTGVNQPQHF
TGTGCCAGCAGCCTTACAGGGGTCAATCAGCCCCAGCATTTT
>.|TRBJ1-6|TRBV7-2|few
CASSWGTSSYNSPLHF
TGTGCCAGCAGCTGGGGGACCAGCTCCTATAATTCACCCCTCCACTTT
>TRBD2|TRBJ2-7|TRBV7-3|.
CASSLTSGVPYEQYF
TGTGCCAGCAGCTTAACGAGCGGGGTCCCCTACGAGCAGTACTTC
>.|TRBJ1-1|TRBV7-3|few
CASSLNGYTEAFF
TGTGCCAGCAGCTTAAACGGGTACACTGAAGCTTTCTTT
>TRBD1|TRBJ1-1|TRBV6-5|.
CASREAGGNTEAFF
TGTGCCAGCCGAGAGGCAGGGGGCAACACTGAAGCTTTCTTT
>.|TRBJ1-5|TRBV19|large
CASSSGYRAHSNQPQHF
TGTGCCAGTAGTTCCGGCTACAGGGCACATAGCAATCAGCCCCAGCATTTT
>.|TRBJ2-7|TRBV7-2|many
CASSFGPYEQYF
TGTGCCAGCAGCTTTGGGCCCTACGAGCAGTACTTC
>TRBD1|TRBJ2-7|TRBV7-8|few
CASSFQDRYHEQYF
TGTGCCAGCAGCTTCCAGGACAGGTATCACGAGCAGTACTTC
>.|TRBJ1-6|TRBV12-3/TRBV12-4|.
CASSFTGMDNSPLHF
TGTGCCAGCAGTTTCACAGGGATGGATAATTCACCCCTCCACTTT
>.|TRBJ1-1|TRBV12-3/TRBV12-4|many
CASSWGGTEAFF
TGTGCCAGCAGTTGGGGGGGCACTGAAGCTTTCTTT
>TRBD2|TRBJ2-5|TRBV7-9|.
CASSSLETSGGKETQYF
TGTGCCAGCAGCTCCCTAGAGACGAGCGGGGGAAAAGAGACCCAGTACTTC
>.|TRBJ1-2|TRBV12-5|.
CASGSPSPRTGGYTF
TGTGCTAGTGGTTCACCATCTCCACGGACTGGCGGCTACACCTTC
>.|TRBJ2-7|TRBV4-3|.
CASSQEGGYEQYF
TGCGCCAGCAGCCAGGAGGGGGGCTACGAGCAGTACTTC
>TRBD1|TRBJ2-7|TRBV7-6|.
CASSLEGQGYEQYF
TGTGCCAGCAGCTTAGAGGGACAGGGGTACGAGCAGTACTTC
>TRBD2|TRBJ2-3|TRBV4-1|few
CASSPSAGDLTDTQYF
TGCGCCAGCAGCCCTTCAGCGGGGGACCTCACAGATACGCAGTATTTT
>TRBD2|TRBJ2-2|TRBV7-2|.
CASSQGLGMNTGELFF
TGTGCCAGCAGCCAGGGACTAGGGATGAACACCGGGGAGCTGTTTTTT
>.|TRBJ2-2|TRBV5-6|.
CASSMMLSGPVGELFF
TGTGCCAGCAGCATGATGTTATCGGGTCCCGTCGGGGAGCTGTTTTTT
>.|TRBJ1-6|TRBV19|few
CASSIQSTRLHSPLHF
TGTGCCAGTAGTATACAATCGACGAGGCTCCATTCACCCCTCCACTTT
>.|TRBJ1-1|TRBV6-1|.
CASILGTEAFF
TGTGCCAGCATTCTGGGCACTGAAGCTTTCTTT
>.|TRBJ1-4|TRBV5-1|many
CASSFDSHREKLFF
TGCGCCAGCAGCTTCGACAGCCATAGGGAAAAACTGTTTTTT
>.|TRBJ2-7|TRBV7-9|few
CASSLDLSYEQYF
TGTGCCAGCAGCTTAGACCTTTCCTACGAGCAGTACTTC
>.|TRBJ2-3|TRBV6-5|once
CASSSTPFNTDTQYF
TGTGCCAGCAGTTCCACCCCCTTCAACACAGATACGCAGTATTTT
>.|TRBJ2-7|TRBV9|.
CASSEEGTGGEQYF
TGTGCCAGCAGCGAGGAGGGAACGGGTGGGGAGCAGTACTTC
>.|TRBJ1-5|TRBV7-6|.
CASSPGDRAWHF
TGTGCCAGCAGCCCTGGTGATAGGGCTTGGCATTTT
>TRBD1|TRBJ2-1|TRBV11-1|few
CASSKQGGTYNEQFF
TGTGCCAGCAGCAAACAGGGGGGAACCTACAATGAGCAGTTCTTC
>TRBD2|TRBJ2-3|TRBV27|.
CASSSPIGLAESTDTQYF
TGTGCCAGCAGTTCACCTATTGGACTAGCGGAGAGCACAGATACGCAGTATTTT
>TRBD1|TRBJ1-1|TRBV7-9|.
CASSLGQREAFF
TGTGCCAGCAGCTTGGGACAGAGGGAGGCTTTCTTT
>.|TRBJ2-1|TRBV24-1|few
CATKGTNNEQFF
TGTGCCACCAAGGGCACCAACAATGAGCAGTTCTTC
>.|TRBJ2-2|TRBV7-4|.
CASSLGEDKNTGELFF
TGTGCCAGCAGCTTAGGGGAGGACAAGAACACCGGGGAGCTGTTTTTT
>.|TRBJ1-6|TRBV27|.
CASSPTSNSPLHF
TGTGCCAGCAGCCCAACAAGTAATTCACCCCTCCACTTT
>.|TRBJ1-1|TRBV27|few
CASSLRGWTEAFF
TGTGCCAGCAGTTTAAGGGGTTGGACTGAAGCTTTCTTT